This TCR beta chain was obtained from a study of beta chain features in type 1 diabetes (dated by TCRdb to the late 2010s). The study in broad terms: Mean age, gender distribution, total cell number and subset yield did not differ between patients and healthy donors. In the study, recently diagnosed type 1 diabetes patients and matched healthy donors were compared on the TCRB repertoires of their sorted circulating CD4+ T cell subsets. A total of about 100,000,000 sorted cells were examined across all samples, and RNA yield correlated strongly with the number of cells per subset. Regulatory and stem cell-like memory subsets were isolated from only 8 patients and roughly 8 healthy donors, whereas naive and central memory subsets came from all 30 or so donors. Broad study findings and their caveats: A moderate but significant shortening of TCRB CDR3 length was observed in type 1 diabetes patients in all four CD4+ subsets. Because cDNA rather than genomic DNA was sequenced, highly expressing activated cells could have been over-represented, although no difference in activation and CD3 levels was found between groups. Naive, central memory and regulatory TCRB repertoires appeared to be more alike among patients than among healthy donors. Because the HLA sub-analyses included only small numbers of individuals, any influence of HLA type on TCRB rearrangement was left unresolved. PCR might favor shorter templates, but patient and control samples were amplified and corrected together, so any skew would affect both groups equally. Patients with type 1 diabetes made fewer insertions and deleted more nucleotides at VDJ recombination sites, implying thymic rearrangement abnormalities.

All of the isolated RNA was reverse transcribed with the High Capacity cDNA Reverse Transcription Kit, so expressed TCRB transcripts were sequenced. Survey-depth immunoSEQ sequencing was performed on stem cell-like memory T cell samples, with an average of around 970,000 total reads per sample. Sorted cells were lysed in RLT buffer, and RNA was extracted using DNase-treated RNeasy Micro or Mini kits according to cell number. To prevent cross-contamination, each cell subset was processed individually, whereas patient and healthy donor samples were processed jointly. TCRB sequences were amplified from cDNA with the immunoSEQ multiplex PCR, producing 87-bp fragments spanning the CDR3 region. The amplicons were sequenced using the Illumina HiSeq platform. The original pipeline was this. Synthetic template baselines were used to correct PCR bias computationally, reads within Hamming distance 2 were collapsed, and singletons that could not be merged were discarded. Reads were aligned against IMGT so that V, D and J genes, CDR3 length and insertions or deletions at six rearrangement sites could be assigned. Within each subset, clonotype counts were normalized to sorted cell number, after which true diversity and Gini coefficients were computed with the tcR R package. The overlap coefficient, calculated on TCRB nucleotide sequences, was used to quantify repertoire sharing. As stored in TCRdb, this immuneACCESS dataset retains in-frame rearrangements with V and J assigned. A fraction of the clones does not appear; measured against another copy, unresolved V genes explain less than half of the discrepancy, and the remainder lacks a known reason. Clone size and the V and J calls come from that table; the DNA yielded D and trimming. The sample yields about 110,000 clones; approximately 39% were counted once. Approximately 0.065% of the sample comes from the top ten.

V loses 3 bases of germline sequence and J loses 5 bases, and the interval between the two ends is 13 bases. For CDR1 and CDR2, the germline V gene lists SNHLY and FYNNEI. Including cysteine and phenylalanine, the CDR3 has 14 amino acids. The only DNA kept is the CDR3, 42 bases in frame from the first base. Each donor gave one peripheral blood draw, around 0.12 L on average, collected into heparinised tubes. A BD FACSAria II was used to sort naive, central memory, regulatory and stem cell-like memory CD4+ T cells with a panel that included CD45RO, CCR7, CD25, CD127, CD95 and CD27. All sorted populations exceeded 95% purity. Right away, PBMCs were isolated by Lymphoprep density gradient centrifugation and were stained directly, with no culture step. To minimize batch effects, samples were stained and sorted in pairs, one healthy donor with one patient per experiment. This clone was seen a few times. Which antigen it targets is not known. No base-level quality is on record; no much larger clone is a single base apart.

The source is a woman under 30 in good health. Sample: stem cell memory CD4+ T cells from blood. The cell subset or site label for this specimen denotes: stem cell-like memory CD4+ T cells. The rearranged segments are TRBV2 and TRBJ1-1; the D gene is perhaps TRBD1, from 6 matching bases. The CDR3 loop reads CASSEGQIRTEAFF. At the DNA level, the sequence is TGTGCCAGCAGTGAGGGACAAATAAGGACTGAAGCTTTCTTT.